The next 31 T cell receptor beta chains were all read from a single sample in a study of identifying expanded T cells in peripheral blood. Generated by immunoSEQ multiplex PCR, the TCRdb table keeps only in-frame clones and is missing some. The sample has 90,000 to 100,000 clones, about nine tenths seen once. Sequencing was carried out using blood. The receptors shown here come from a person aged 18 to 75 in good health.

This clone has a single count. The chain employs TRBV27 and TRBJ1-5; no clear D gene. The V end was cut by 7 bases, the J end by 0 bases, with 10 bases between. Germline V gives CDR1 MNHEY, CDR2 SMNVEV (reference sequence). This CDR3 comprises 14 residues. The CDR3 DNA reads as TGTGCCAGCACAGCACGTTATAGCAATCAGCCCCAGCATTTT. Translating it yields CASTARYSNQPQHF.

This sequence joins TRBV29-1 and TRBJ2-2, with D maybe TRBD1 (5 bases). Germline CDR1 and CDR2: SQVTM and ANQGSEA. This CDR3 has 14 residues. The V and J ends lost 2 bases and 4 bases respectively, with 11 bases between them. The CDR3 region is CSVEQGVSTGELFF. CDR3 sequence (DNA): TGCAGCGTTGAACAAGGGGTTAGCACCGGGGAGCTGTTTTTT.

The chain recombines TRBV7-9 with TRBJ2-2; TRBD1 is a possible D gene (5 bases). The CDR3 runs 16 residues. Germline V CDR1 and CDR2: SEHNR, FQNEAQ (reference sequence). V gave up 2 bases and J gave up 0 bases, with 10 bases separating them. CDR3 in amino acids: CASSLRQHANTGELFF. DNA of the CDR3: TGTGCCAGCAGCTTAAGACAGCACGCGAACACCGGGGAGCTGTTTTTT.

The chain's CDR3 is CASGGGDTSGNTIYF. CDR3 coding DNA: TGTGCCAGCGGTGGTGGGGACACCTCTGGAAACACCATATATTTT. The rearrangement uses TRBV28 and TRBJ1-3; D perhaps matches TRBD1 (6 bases). Trimming removed 8 bases at V and 0 bases at J, with 14 bases between. Germline V gene lookup returns CDR1 MDHEN and CDR2 SYDVKM. The CDR3 is made up of 15 amino acids.

This clone appeared a single time. CDR3 DNA sequence: TGTGCCAGCAGCCTAAGGTGGGAATCGGACACAGATACGCAGTATTTT. Its protein product is CASSLRWESDTDTQYF. The chain joins TRBV7-9 to TRBJ2-3; D unresolved. The germline CDR1 and CDR2 sequences are SEHNR and FQNEAQ (reference sequence). Trimming left V 5 bases short and J 2 bases short, with 17 bases between. The CDR3 length is 16 residues.

The CDR3 nucleotides read TGTGCCAGCAGCTTAACCCCAGGACAGGACAATGAGCAGTTCTTC. This translates into CASSLTPGQDNEQFF. The J gene is TRBJ2-1, the V gene TRBV11-2, with 7 bases identical to TRBD1. With V trimmed by 2 bases and J by 5 bases, 6 bases remained unmatched. CDR1 is SGHAT, CDR2 FQNNGV, per germline. The length of the CDR3 is 15 residues.

The chain's CDR3 is CASILHGYEQYF. The CDR3 nucleotides are TGTGCCAGCATTCTACATGGCTACGAGCAGTACTTC. This sequence joins TRBV2 and TRBJ2-5; D not certain. The end of the DNA is better explained by TRBJ2-7, so the J call may be wrong. CDR1 is SNHLY and CDR2 is FYNNEI in the germline V gene. The CDR3 has 12 amino acids.

This chain joins TRBV7-9 and TRBJ1-4; maybe TRBD1 (6 bases). Germline lookup yields CDR1 SEHNR and CDR2 FQNEAQ (reference sequence). There are 15 residues in the CDR3. The germline V and J ends were trimmed by 3 bases and 0 bases, with 8 bases remaining between them. This CDR3 is CASSFGTSTNEKLFF. The CDR3 DNA reads as TGTGCCAGCAGCTTCGGGACATCAACTAATGAAAAACTGTTTTTT.

The CDR3: CASSQDNEKLFF. The CDR3 DNA is TGCGCCAGCAGCCAAGATAATGAAAAACTGTTTTTT. The chain links TRBV4-1 to TRBJ1-4, with D uncertain. The CDR3 spans 12 residues. CDR1 is MGHRA, CDR2 YSYEKL, per germline. The V gene lost 0 bases and the J gene lost 4 bases, with 0 bases spanning the gap.

The chain recombines TRBV9 with TRBJ2-7, with TRBD1 matching over 10 bases. The CDR3 consists of 15 residues. The J segment lost 6 bases and the V segment lost 0 bases, leaving 6 bases of the junction unmatched. Germline loops: CDR1 SGDLS, CDR2 YYNGEE. The CDR3 reads CASSVVGQGGGEQYF. The CDR3 DNA follows: TGTGCCAGCAGCGTAGTAGGACAGGGGGGTGGCGAGCAGTACTTC.

This clone is a singleton in its sample. V usage is TRBV18 and J usage is TRBJ2-1; the D is unclear. Trimming took 4 bases from V and 3 from J, leaving 16 bases between them. Germline V CDR1 and CDR2: KGHSH, LQKENI. This CDR3 contains 16 residues. The CDR3 DNA reads TGTGCCAGCTCACTCCACACCCTACCTAACTACAATGAGCAGTTCTTC. Translation gives CASSLHTLPNYNEQFF.

V and J are TRBV5-1 and TRBJ2-5; D is perhaps TRBD1 (6 bases). Germline V gene sequence: CDR1 SGHRS, CDR2 YFSETQ. The CDR3 covers 13 residues. V was shortened by 7 bases and J by 1 base, with 11 bases between the two germline ends. CDR3 DNA: TGCGCCAGCTGCCAGGGGATCCAAGAGACCCAGTACTTC. Protein sequence: CASCQGIQETQYF.

The J gene is TRBJ2-1, the V gene TRBV28, with 11 positions matching TRBD2. The CDR3 is 16 amino acids. Per the germline V gene, CDR1 is MDHEN and CDR2 is SYDVKM. Trimming at V came to 3 bases and at J to 4 bases, leaving 5 bases not matched to a gene. The CDR3 here is CASSFVGTSGYNEQFF. In DNA form, the CDR3 reads TGTGCCAGCAGTTTCGTCGGGACTAGCGGTTACAATGAGCAGTTCTTC.

V is TRBV19 and J is TRBJ1-1, with D uncertain. CDR1 LNHDA and CDR2 SQIVND come from the germline V gene (reference sequence). This CDR3 contains 13 residues. V was shortened by 9 bases and J by 7 bases, with 18 bases between the two germline ends. The CDR3 protein is CARDPGNLGEAFF. The DNA for the CDR3 is TGTGCCAGGGATCCCGGGAACTTGGGTGAAGCTTTCTTT.

CDR3 in DNA: TGCGCCAGCAGCGGGATTCCTAGCGGGGGGGCGGAGACCCAGTACTTC. This translates into CASSGIPSGGAETQYF. The gene calls are TRBV5-1 and TRBJ2-5; TRBD2 matches 12 bases. CDR1 is SGHRS and CDR2 is YFSETQ in the germline V gene. This CDR3 is 16 amino acids long. The junction had 9 bases not matched to a gene; V was cut back by 4 bases and J by 5 bases. Full variable domain (missing parts from reference TRBV5-1 and TRBJ2-5): KAGVTQTPRYLIKTRGQQVTLSCSPISGHRSVSWYQQTPGQGLQFLFEYFSETQRNKGNFPGRFSGRQFSNSRSEMNVSTLELGDSALYLCASSGIPSGGAETQYFGPGTRLLVL.

This clone appeared a single time. This chain uses TRBV19 with TRBJ1-3, with D uncertain. The CDR3 is made up of 15 amino acids. Trimming removed 8 bases at V and 0 bases at J, with 14 bases between. Germline lookup yields CDR1 LNHDA and CDR2 SQIVND (reference sequence). The CDR3 spells CASSTFIASGNTIYF. CDR3 coding DNA: TGTGCCAGTTCTACCTTTATAGCCTCTGGAAACACCATATATTTT.

V usage is TRBV5-6 and J usage is TRBJ2-3; D call uncertain. CDR3 size: 14 residues. Between the trimmed V and J ends, which lost 0 bases and 0 bases, there was a span of 5 bases. Germline V gene lookup returns CDR1 SGHDT and CDR2 YYEEEE. CDR3 protein: CASSLGLSTDTQYF. CDR3 DNA sequence: TGTGCCAGCAGCTTGGGCCTGAGCACAGATACGCAGTATTTT.

V usage is TRBV6-1 and J usage is TRBJ1-6; D is perhaps TRBD1 (6 bases). Trimming took 1 base from V and 6 from J, leaving 13 bases between them. The CDR3 is 16 residues long. Germline V gene sequence: CDR1 MNHNS, CDR2 SASEGT. The CDR3 protein is CASSEGAGEGNSPLHF. The CDR3 DNA follows: TGTGCCAGCAGTGAAGGGGCAGGGGAGGGTAATTCACCCCTCCACTTT.

The rearrangement joins TRBV25-1 to TRBJ2-7; tentative D call: TRBD1 (6 bases). With 2 bases removed from V and 6 bases from J, the gap between germline ends came to 14 bases. This CDR3 spans 14 amino acids. Germline values: CDR1 MGHDK, CDR2 SYGVNS. The CDR3 DNA sequence: TGTGCCAGCAGTGAAGTGGGGGCCCAGGGCGAGCAGTACTTC. It codes for CASSEVGAQGEQYF.

This clone was counted a few times. V usage is TRBV5-5 and J usage is TRBJ1-5; no reliable D call. Per germline, CDR1 SGHKS and CDR2 YYEKEE (reference sequence). V was trimmed by 6 bases and J by 6 bases, leaving 7 bases between them. The CDR3 extends over 11 amino acids. The DNA for the CDR3 is TGTGCCAGCATGCCCGCTCAGCCCCAGCATTTT. Translated, it gives CASMPAQPQHF. Combining the CDR3 with reference TRBV5-5 and TRBJ1-5 gives the whole variable domain DAGVTQSPTHLIKTRGQQVTLRCSPISGHKSVSWYQQVLGQGPQFIFQYYEKEERGRGNFPDRFSARQFPNYSSELNVNALLLGDSALYLCASMPAQPQHFGDGTRLSIL.

The chain couples TRBV5-1 to TRBJ1-4, with a possible D match to TRBD1 (5 bases). The CDR3 covers 14 residues. Deletions cut 4 bases from V and 2 bases from J, with 9 bases between. Germline CDR1 SGHRS, CDR2 YFSETQ. This CDR3 reads CASSKQATNEKLFF. Written as DNA, the CDR3 is TGCGCCAGCAGCAAACAGGCGACTAATGAAAAACTGTTTTTT.

The chain combines TRBV4-1 with TRBJ2-7; D is possibly TRBD1 (6 bases). V shed 4 bases and J shed 3 bases, with 16 bases lying between them. CDR3 length: 15 amino acids. The germline V gene encodes CDR1 MGHRA and CDR2 YSYEKL. The CDR3 here is CASSRAQGTVYEQYF. In DNA form, the CDR3 reads TGCGCCAGCAGCCGGGCTCAGGGGACGGTCTACGAGCAGTACTTC.

V is TRBV29-1 and J is TRBJ2-3, with 8 bases that match TRBD2. J was trimmed by 4 bases and V by 6 bases; bases with no gene match: 6. The CDR3 contains 13 residues. The V gene's germline CDR1 is SQVTM and CDR2 ANQGSEA. The CDR3 here is CSVWTSLSDTQYF. CDR3 nucleotides: TGCAGCGTGTGGACTAGCCTGTCAGATACGCAGTATTTT.

This clone was observed a handful of times. The chain joins TRBV5-6 to TRBJ1-2; D might be TRBD1 (6 bases). Trimming cost V 5 bases and J 6 bases, with 20 bases left between them. Germline lookup yields CDR1 SGHDT and CDR2 YYEEEE. The CDR3 contains 15 residues. CDR3 DNA sequence: TGTGCCAGCAGGATTTTGGGGGCGAACTCCGATGGCTACACCTTC. Amino acid sequence: CASRILGANSDGYTF.

The rearrangement links TRBV6-1 to TRBJ2-4; 7 bases agree with TRBD2. Germline V gene data show CDR1 as MNHNS and CDR2 as SASEGT. The J segment lost 0 bases and the V segment lost 1 base, leaving 3 bases of the junction unmatched. The CDR3 loop spans 16 amino acids. The CDR3 coding sequence is TGTGCCAGCAGTGAAGGGGCTAGCGGAGCCAAAAACATTCAGTACTTC. Translation gives CASSEGASGAKNIQYF.

The J gene is TRBJ2-2, the V gene TRBV6-4; maybe TRBD1 (6 bases). The CDR3 runs 13 residues. Trimming pared 6 bases from V and 6 bases from J, leaving 11 bases between. CDR1 and CDR2 (germline): MRHNA, SNTAGT. The CDR3 nucleotides are TGTGCCAGCAGAGAGGGGGAACCCGGGGAGCTGTTTTTT. Its translation: CASREGEPGELFF.

V and J are TRBV30 and TRBJ1-6; D gene unclear. This CDR3 is built from 17 residues. From germline, CDR1 is GTSNPN and CDR2 SVGIG (reference sequence). V shed 0 bases and J shed 4 bases, with 16 bases lying between them. As DNA, the CDR3 is TGTGCCTGGAGTGTTTCGAATCCGACCCCATATAATTCACCCCTCCACTTT. Its protein product is CAWSVSNPTPYNSPLHF.

V gene TRBV9 combines with J gene TRBJ2-1, with 14 bases aligning to TRBD2. Losses at the gene ends were 0 bases for V and 9 bases for J; bases not matched to a gene: 8. Germline CDR1 SGDLS, CDR2 YYNGEE. This CDR3 spans 17 amino acids. The CDR3 spells CASSVAYWGLAGVEQFF. The CDR3 DNA sequence: TGTGCCAGCAGCGTAGCTTACTGGGGACTAGCGGGAGTTGAGCAGTTCTTC.

The CDR3 DNA reads TGTGCCAGCAGCACAGACGGTTACGAGCAGTACTTC. This sequence encodes CASSTDGYEQYF. This rearrangement joins TRBV5-4 to TRBJ2-7; D gene uncertain. The V and J ends lost 4 bases and 4 bases respectively, with 9 bases between them. The CDR3 covers 12 residues. Germline CDR1 reads SGHNT; CDR2 reads YYREEE (reference sequence).

This clone appeared a single time. CDR3 bases: TGTGCCAGTAGTCCCCCACCCCGGGACAAAAGGCCTGAAGCTTTCTTT. It is translated as CASSPPPRDKRPEAFF. The gene calls are TRBV19 and TRBJ1-1; D perhaps matches TRBD1 (6 bases). V was pared by 5 bases and J by 6 bases, with 22 bases between. CDR1 and CDR2 from the germline V gene are LNHDA and SQIVND (reference sequence). The CDR3 covers 16 residues.

This clone was counted once. CDR3 loop: CASSLTGSGNYNEQFF. The CDR3 DNA follows: TGTGCCAGCAGCTTAACCGGCAGCGGGAACTACAATGAGCAGTTCTTC. This sequence joins TRBV7-9 and TRBJ2-1; 7 positions agree with TRBD2. Germline V gene lookup returns CDR1 SEHNR and CDR2 FQNEAQ (reference sequence). The CDR3 contains 16 residues. V was clipped by 2 bases and J by 3 bases; unmatched bases: 7.